Listed below are T cell receptor beta chains from one sample, sequenced in a study of T cell responses to AZD1222 COVID-19 vaccine. Clones were read by immunoSEQ multiplex PCR, and TCRdb kept only the in-frame ones, dropping some. The sample yields about 180,000 clones, approximately 94% seen once. The sample was peripheral blood, taken 28 days after the second AZD1222 dose. Source of these receptors: an adult who received the AZD1222 COVID-19 vaccine. The CDR3 runs from the conserved cysteine through the conserved F or W. D genes are given only for firm matches. Some rows have no size entry. The others give once, few or many, or a class for an expanded clone.

size,J,V,D,CDR3,DNA
.,TRBJ2-2,TRBV12-3/TRBV12-4,.,CASSFQGAGELFF,TGTGCCAGCAGTTTTCAGGGCGCCGGGGAGCTGTTTTTT
.,TRBJ1-1,TRBV2,.,CASSEVGAEGERAFF,TGTGCCAGCAGTGAAGTGGGGGCGGAGGGGGAGCGAGCTTTCTTT
.,TRBJ1-2,TRBV28,TRBD1,CASRKQGGYYGYTF,TGTGCCAGCAGAAAGCAGGGGGGATACTATGGCTACACCTTC
.,TRBJ2-2,TRBV7-9,.,CASNVVVGGELFF,TGTGCCAGCAACGTAGTGGTTGGCGGGGAGCTGTTTTTT
once,TRBJ2-7,TRBV5-4,TRBD1,CASSQSRGSSYEQYF,TGTGCCAGCAGCCAATCCAGGGGGAGCTCCTACGAGCAGTACTTC
once,TRBJ2-7,TRBV6-5,.,CASSYSGPGEQYF,TGTGCCAGCAGTTACTCTGGGCCGGGCGAGCAGTACTTC
.,TRBJ1-6,TRBV6-5,.,CASGLGEGNSPLHF,TGTGCCAGCGGATTGGGGGAAGGCAATTCACCCCTCCACTTT
.,TRBJ2-1,TRBV2,TRBD2,CASSRGSTSYNEQFF,TGTGCCAGCAGTCGCGGGAGTACCTCCTACAATGAGCAGTTCTTC
.,TRBJ2-7,TRBV7-6,.,CASSLMGKEQYF,TGTGCCAGCAGCTTAATGGGGAAAGAGCAGTACTTC
.,TRBJ2-1,TRBV27,TRBD2,CATAGGHYVTDEQFF,TGTGCCACAGCGGGAGGGCACTACGTTACCGATGAGCAGTTCTTC
.,TRBJ2-3,TRBV27,.,CASSFHRADTQYF,TGTGCCAGCAGTTTTCACAGGGCAGATACGCAGTATTTT
.,TRBJ1-5,TRBV28,.,CASSLSQLNQPQHF,TGTGCCAGCAGTTTATCGCAGCTAAATCAGCCCCAGCATTTT
.,TRBJ1-2,TRBV30,TRBD1,CAFTQGIYGYTF,TGTGCCTTCACACAGGGGATCTATGGCTACACCTTC
.,TRBJ1-2,TRBV6-1,TRBD1,CASSEDDRGRSF,TGTGCCAGCAGTGAAGATGACAGGGGCCGGTCCTTC
.,TRBJ1-3,TRBV7-8,.,CASSLYGRGTGNTIYF,TGTGCCAGCAGCTTATACGGGCGGGGAACTGGAAACACCATATATTTT
.,TRBJ1-6,TRBV7-3,TRBD1,CASSSGQGSSPLHF,TGTGCCAGCAGCTCGGGACAGGGAAGTTCACCCCTCCACTTT
.,TRBJ1-5,TRBV27,.,CASSPGTVYSNQPQHF,TGTGCCAGCAGTCCAGGGACGGTTTATAGCAATCAGCCCCAGCATTTT
.,TRBJ2-3,TRBV27,.,CASSFGLDTDTQYF,TGTGCCAGCAGTTTCGGGCTAGACACAGATACGCAGTATTTT
.,TRBJ1-2,TRBV25-1,.,CASSVGGLYGYTF,TGTGCCAGCAGTGTGGGGGGACTCTATGGCTACACCTTC
.,TRBJ1-2,TRBV5-1,.,CASSQTGTYGYTF,TGCGCCAGCTCGCAGACAGGAACCTATGGCTACACCTTC
.,TRBJ1-2,TRBV30,TRBD1,CAWSLDRSSFGYTF,TGTGCCTGGAGTCTGGACAGGTCTTCCTTCGGCTACACCTTC
.,TRBJ1-1,TRBV4-1,.,CASSQDLKGGDTEAFF,TGCGCCAGCAGCCAAGACTTGAAGGGCGGGGACACTGAAGCTTTCTTT
.,TRBJ1-3,TRBV5-6,TRBD1,CASSLVGTGSGNTIYF,TGTGCCAGCAGCTTGGTTGGGACAGGCTCTGGAAACACCATATATTTT
.,TRBJ1-5,TRBV27,.,CASSLRGDYQPQHF,TGTGCCAGCAGTTTACGGGGGGATTACCAGCCCCAGCATTTT
.,TRBJ1-2,TRBV4-3,.,CASSQARYWTEKEGYTF,TGCGCCAGCAGCCAAGCTAGGTACTGGACAGAGAAGGAGGGCTACACCTTC
.,TRBJ2-5,TRBV29-1,.,CSVEVGETQYF,TGCAGCGTTGAAGTGGGAGAGACCCAGTACTTC
once,TRBJ1-3,TRBV6-5,.,CASSKQGLSGNTIYF,TGTGCCAGCAGCAAACAGGGTCTATCTGGAAACACCATATATTTT
.,TRBJ1-5,TRBV12-5,.,CASGLELGGTGQPQHF,TGTGCTAGTGGTTTGGAGCTTGGGGGAACCGGGCAGCCCCAGCATTTT
once,TRBJ1-1,TRBV5-8,.,CASSLALTPGRDRNTEAFF,TGTGCCAGCAGCTTGGCCTTGACCCCGGGTAGGGATAGGAACACTGAAGCTTTCTTT
.,TRBJ1-3,TRBV18,.,CASSNKQGGVSGNTIYF,TGTGCCAGCTCAAATAAACAGGGAGGAGTTTCCGGAAACACCATATATTTT
.,TRBJ2-2,TRBV7-9,.,CASSSLLARGELFF,TGTGCCAGCAGCTCGCTACTCGCGAGAGGGGAGCTGTTTTTT
.,TRBJ2-7,TRBV2,TRBD1,CASRPGQGSEQYF,TGTGCCAGCAGACCTGGACAGGGTTCCGAGCAGTACTTC
.,TRBJ2-6,TRBV4-3,.,CASSHETGSGANVLTF,TGCGCCAGCAGCCATGAAACAGGCTCTGGGGCCAACGTCCTGACTTTC
.,TRBJ2-7,TRBV18,.,CASSPEQGFYEQYF,TGTGCCAGCTCACCTGAACAGGGATTCTACGAGCAGTACTTC
.,TRBJ2-3,TRBV6-2/TRBV6-3,TRBD2,CASTPHGGRTDTQYF,TGTGCCAGCACCCCGCACGGCGGGAGGACAGATACGCAGTATTTT
.,TRBJ1-1,TRBV5-5,.,CASSLALNTEAFF,TGTGCCAGCAGCTTGGCACTGAACACTGAAGCTTTCTTT